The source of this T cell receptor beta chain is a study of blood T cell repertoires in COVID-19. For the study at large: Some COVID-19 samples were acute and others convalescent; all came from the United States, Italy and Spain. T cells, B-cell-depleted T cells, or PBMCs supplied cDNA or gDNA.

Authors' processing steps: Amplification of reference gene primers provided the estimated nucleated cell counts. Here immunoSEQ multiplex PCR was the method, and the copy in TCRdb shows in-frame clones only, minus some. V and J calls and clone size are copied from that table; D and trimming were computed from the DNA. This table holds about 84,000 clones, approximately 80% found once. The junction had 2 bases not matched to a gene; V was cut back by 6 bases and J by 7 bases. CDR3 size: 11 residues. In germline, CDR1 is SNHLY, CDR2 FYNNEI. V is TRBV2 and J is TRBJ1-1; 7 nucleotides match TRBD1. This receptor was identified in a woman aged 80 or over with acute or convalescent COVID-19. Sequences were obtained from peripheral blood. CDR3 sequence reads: CASSRGNEAFF. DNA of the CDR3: TGTGCCAGCAGCAGGGGGAATGAAGCTTTCTTT.